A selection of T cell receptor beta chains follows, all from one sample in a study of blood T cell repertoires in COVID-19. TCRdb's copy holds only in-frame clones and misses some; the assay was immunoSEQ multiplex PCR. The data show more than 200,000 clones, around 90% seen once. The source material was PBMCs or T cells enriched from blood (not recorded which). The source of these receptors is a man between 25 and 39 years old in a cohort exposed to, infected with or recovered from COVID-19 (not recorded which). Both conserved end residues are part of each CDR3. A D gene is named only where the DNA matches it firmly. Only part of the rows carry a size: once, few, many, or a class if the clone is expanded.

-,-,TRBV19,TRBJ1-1,CASSIYTGHTEAFF,TGTGCCAGTAGTATATATACAGGTCACACTGAAGCTTTCTTT
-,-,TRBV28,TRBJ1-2,CASSFRLKNYGYTF,TGTGCCAGCAGTTTTAGACTTAAGAACTATGGCTACACCTTC
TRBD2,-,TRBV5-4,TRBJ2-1,CASSLGLAGDEQFF,TGTGCCAGCAGCTTAGGACTAGCGGGAGATGAGCAGTTCTTC
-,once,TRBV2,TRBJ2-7,CASRPLAHEQYF,TGTGCCAGCAGGCCACTAGCACACGAGCAGTACTTC
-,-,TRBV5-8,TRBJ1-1,CAASRRGRAFF,TGTGCCGCATCGCGGAGGGGCAGAGCTTTCTTT
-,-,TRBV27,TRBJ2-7,CASSPTRGTRASYEQYF,TGTGCCAGCAGTCCCACCCGTGGGACACGAGCCTCTTACGAGCAGTACTTC
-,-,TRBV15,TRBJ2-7,CATSSERGYEQYF,TGTGCCACCAGCTCTGAACGGGGTTACGAGCAGTACTTC
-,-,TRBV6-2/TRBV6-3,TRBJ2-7,CASSYRDSFFAPYEQYF,TGTGCCAGCAGTTATCGGGACTCCTTCTTTGCCCCCTACGAGCAGTACTTC
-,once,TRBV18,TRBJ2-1,CASSPQGSYNEQFF,TGTGCCAGCTCTCCCCAGGGCTCCTACAATGAGCAGTTCTTC
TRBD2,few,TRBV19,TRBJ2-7,CASTSGRAHEQYF,TGTGCCAGTACTAGCGGGAGGGCCCACGAGCAGTACTTC
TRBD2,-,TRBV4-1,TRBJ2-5,CASSPTSGSQTQYF,TGCGCCAGCAGCCCCACTAGCGGGAGTCAGACCCAGTACTTC
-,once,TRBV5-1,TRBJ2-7,CASSLWAGKPYEQYF,TGCGCCAGCAGCTTGTGGGCGGGAAAACCCTACGAGCAGTACTTC
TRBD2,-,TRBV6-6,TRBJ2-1,CASSYTVLADHNEQFF,TGTGCCAGCAGTTACACTGTGCTAGCGGACCACAATGAGCAGTTCTTC
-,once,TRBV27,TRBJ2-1,CASSLGDSYNEQFF,TGTGCCAGCAGTTTGGGAGACTCCTACAATGAGCAGTTCTTC
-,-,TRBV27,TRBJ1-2,CASSRYEGNPYGYTF,TGTGCCAGCAGTCGCTATGAGGGAAACCCCTATGGCTACACCTTC
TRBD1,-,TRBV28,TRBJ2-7,CASSRQGEKYEQYF,TGTGCCAGCAGTCGACAGGGGGAAAAATACGAGCAGTACTTC
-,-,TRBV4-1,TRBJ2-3,CASSDTFTQYF,TGCGCCAGCAGCGATACATTTACGCAGTATTTT
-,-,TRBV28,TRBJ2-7,CASRAGLRFGSYEQYF,TGTGCCAGCAGGGCGGGACTCCGATTCGGTTCCTACGAGCAGTACTTC
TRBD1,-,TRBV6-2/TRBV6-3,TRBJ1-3,CASSPLGTGGIFIGNTIYF,TGTGCCAGCAGTCCGCTGGGGACAGGGGGTATTTTTATTGGAAACACCATATATTTT
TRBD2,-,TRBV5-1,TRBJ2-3,CASSLVRGGGSGIDTQYF,TGCGCCAGCAGCTTGGTGCGGGGAGGCGGGAGCGGAATAGATACGCAGTATTTT